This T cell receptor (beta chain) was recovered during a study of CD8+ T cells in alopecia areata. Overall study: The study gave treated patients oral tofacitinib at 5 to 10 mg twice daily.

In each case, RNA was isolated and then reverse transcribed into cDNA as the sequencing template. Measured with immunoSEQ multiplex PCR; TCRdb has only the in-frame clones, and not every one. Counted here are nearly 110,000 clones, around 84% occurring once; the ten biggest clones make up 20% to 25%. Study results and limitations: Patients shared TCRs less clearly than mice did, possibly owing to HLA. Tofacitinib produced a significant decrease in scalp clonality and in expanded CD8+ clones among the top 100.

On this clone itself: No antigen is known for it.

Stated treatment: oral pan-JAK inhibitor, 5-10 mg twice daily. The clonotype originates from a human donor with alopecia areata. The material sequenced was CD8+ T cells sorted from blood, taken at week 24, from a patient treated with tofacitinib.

Written as DNA, the CDR3 is TGTGCCAGCAGCTTTAGGGGCAGCTACGAGCAGTACTTC. Amino acid sequence: CASSFRGSYEQYF. V and J are TRBV5-4 and TRBJ2-7, with TRBD1 as a possible D gene (5 bases). V lost 2 bases to trimming and J lost 3 bases, with 9 bases between them. Germline V gives CDR1 SGHNT, CDR2 YYREEE (reference sequence). The CDR3 has 13 residues.